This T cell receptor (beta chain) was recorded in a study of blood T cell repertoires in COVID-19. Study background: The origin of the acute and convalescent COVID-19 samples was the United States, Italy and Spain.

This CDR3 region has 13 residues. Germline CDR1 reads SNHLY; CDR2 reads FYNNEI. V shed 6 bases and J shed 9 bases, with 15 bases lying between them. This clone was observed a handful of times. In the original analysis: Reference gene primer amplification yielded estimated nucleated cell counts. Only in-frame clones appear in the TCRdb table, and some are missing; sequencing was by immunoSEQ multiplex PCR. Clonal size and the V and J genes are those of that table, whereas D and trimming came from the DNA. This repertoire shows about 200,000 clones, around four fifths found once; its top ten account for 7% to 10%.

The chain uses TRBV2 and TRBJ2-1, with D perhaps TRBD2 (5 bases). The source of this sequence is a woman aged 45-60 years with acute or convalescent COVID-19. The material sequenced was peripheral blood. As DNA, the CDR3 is TGTGCCAGCAGATTCCAGTTTGAGGGTGAGCAGTTCTTC. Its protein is CASRFQFEGEQFF. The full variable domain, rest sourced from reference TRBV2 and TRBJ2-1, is EPEVTQTPSHQVTQMGQEVILRCVPISNHLYFYWYRQILGQKVEFLVSFYNNEISEKSEIFDDQFSVERPDGSNFTLKIRSTKLEDSAMYFCASRFQFEGEQFFGPGTRLTVL.